The 17 T cell receptor beta chains in this list originate from one sample, sequenced in a study of blood T cell repertoires in COVID-19 (dated by TCRdb to the early 2020s). Library creation used the immunoSEQ multiplex PCR assay. Not all clones reach the TCRdb copy of this immuneACCESS table, which keeps in-frame sequences only. Checked studies attribute under half of the gap to unresolved V genes and leave the rest unexplained. The sample has 200,000 to 250,000 clones on record, 80% of them singletons. The ten most abundant clones make up 4.3% of the sample. Sample: PBMCs or T cells enriched from blood (not recorded which). These receptors all come from a man aged 30 to 45 with acute COVID-19.

This chain connects TRBV2 to TRBJ1-2; D remains unclear. The V gene's germline CDR1 is SNHLY and CDR2 FYNNEI. V shed 6 bases and J shed 4 bases, with 21 bases lying between them. The CDR3 is 16 amino acids. The CDR3 region has the DNA TGTGCCAGCAGAAATTCTCCCTGGGCTACGGCCTATGGCTACACCTTC. Residues: CASRNSPWATAYGYTF. Combining the CDR3 with reference TRBV2 and TRBJ1-2 gives the whole variable domain EPEVTQTPSHQVTQMGQEVILRCVPISNHLYFYWYRQILGQKVEFLVSFYNNEISEKSEIFDDQFSVERPDGSNFTLKIRSTKLEDSAMYFCASRNSPWATAYGYTFGSGTRLTVV.

This clone was seen only a few times. The chain links TRBV3-1 (or the pseudogene TRBV3-2) to TRBJ2-7, with D possibly TRBD1 on 6 matching bases. Germline V CDR1 and CDR2: LGHDT, YNNKEL (reference sequence). Trimming pared 7 bases from V and 4 bases from J, leaving 11 bases between. The CDR3 sequence is 12 residues long. The CDR3 sequence: CASMTQGYEQYF. The DNA of the CDR3 is TGTGCCAGCATGACACAGGGATACGAGCAGTACTTC.

V usage is TRBV6-6 and J usage is TRBJ1-2; TRBD1 aligns across 8 bases. CDR1 and CDR2 (germline): MNHNY, SVGAGI (reference sequence). The V segment lost 2 bases and the J segment 7 bases; nucleotides outside the gene matches: 3. CDR3 size: 13 residues. This CDR3 is CASSYQGAGGYTF. The DNA of the CDR3 is TGTGCCAGCAGTTACCAGGGGGCGGGTGGCTACACCTTC.

This clone was seen repeatedly, ten times or more. DNA for the CDR3: TGTGCCAGCAGTTACCACCGACTAGCGGGGGAGTCTGAGCAGTTCTTC. Residues: CASSYHRLAGESEQFF. V and J are TRBV6-5 and TRBJ2-1; 12 nucleotides agree with TRBD2. The CDR3 has 16 amino acids. Trimming cost V 2 bases and J 9 bases; bases outside gene matches: 8. Germline V gene lookup returns CDR1 MNHEY and CDR2 SVGAGI.

The rearrangement uses TRBV28 and TRBJ2-7, with 10 nucleotides matching TRBD1. The germline CDR1 and CDR2 sequences are MDHEN and SYDVKM. There are 15 residues in the CDR3. V was pared by 6 bases and J by 5 bases, with 10 bases of the junction left unmatched. CDR3 in DNA: TGTGCCAGCAGCTCTTCTCCCGGGACAGGGGACGAGCAGTACTTC. Translated: CASSSSPGTGDEQYF.

The chain couples TRBV10-1 to TRBJ2-2; 12 nucleotides match TRBD1. CDR3 length: 17 amino acids. V lost 4 bases, J lost 1 base, and 4 bases stayed unmatched. Germline values: CDR1 WNHNN, CDR2 SYGVQD (reference sequence). CDR3 DNA: TGCGCCAGCAGTGGGGGACAGGGGGCTAAGAACACCGGGGAGCTGTTTTTT. Its translation is CASSGGQGAKNTGELFF.

The chain links TRBV12-3 or TRBV12-4 to TRBJ1-2; 8 bases are shared with TRBD1. The CDR3 extends over 12 amino acids. V was clipped by 8 bases and J by 4 bases; unmatched bases: 3. In nucleotides, the CDR3 is TGTGCCAGCGGCACAGGGGGCTATGGCTACACCTTC. It codes for CASGTGGYGYTF.

The chain combines TRBV11-2 with TRBJ1-1; D unresolved. The germline V gene encodes CDR1 SGHAT and CDR2 FQNNGV. This CDR3 has 12 amino acids. V dropped 2 bases and J dropped 10 bases, with 11 bases sitting between them. CDR3 loop: CASSLSSGIAFF. The CDR3 bases are TGTGCCAGCAGCTTAAGCTCGGGGATAGCTTTCTTT. Based on the CDR3 plus reference TRBV11-2 and TRBJ1-1, the full variable domain is EAGVAQSPRYKIIEKRQSVAFWCNPISGHATLYWYQQILGQGPKLLIQFQNNGVVDDSQLPKDRFSAERLKGVDSTLKIQPAKLEDSAVYLCASSLSSGIAFFGQGTRLTVV.

The chain carries TRBV7-2 and TRBJ2-7; 9 bases are shared with TRBD2. Germline V gene sequence: CDR1 SGHTA, CDR2 FQGNSA. The CDR3 extends over 14 amino acids. Trimming removed 2 bases from V and 3 bases from J; junction bases left unmatched: 2. Written as DNA, the CDR3 is TGTGCCAGCAGCTTAACTAGCGGGCTCTACGAGCAGTACTTC. Translation: CASSLTSGLYEQYF. Full variable domain (remainder filled in from reference TRBV7-2 and TRBJ2-7): GAGVSQSPSNKVTEKGKDVELRCDPISGHTALYWYRQSLGQGLEFLIYFQGNSAPDKSGLPSDRFSAERTGGSVSTLTIQRTQQEDSAVYLCASSLTSGLYEQYFGPGTRLTVT.

This chain links TRBV2 with TRBJ2-3, with 7 bases fitting TRBD1. Germline lookup yields CDR1 SNHLY and CDR2 FYNNEI. The CDR3 has 16 residues. The trim removed 7 bases at V and 0 bases at J, leaving 10 bases unmatched. For the CDR3, the DNA is TGTGCCAGCATTCTCTCGACAGGGCTAAGCACAGATACGCAGTATTTT. Amino acid sequence: CASILSTGLSTDTQYF. Complete variable domain (other parts from reference TRBV2 and TRBJ2-3): EPEVTQTPSHQVTQMGQEVILRCVPISNHLYFYWYRQILGQKVEFLVSFYNNEISEKSEIFDDQFSVERPDGSNFTLKIRSTKLEDSAMYFCASILSTGLSTDTQYFGPGTRLTVL.

The chain recombines TRBV30 with TRBJ2-7; 9 nucleotides agree with TRBD1. Germline V CDR1 and CDR2: GTSNPN, SVGIG (reference sequence). Germline trimming cut 0 bases from V and 5 bases from J; bases unmatched to any gene: 11. This CDR3 contains 16 residues. CDR3 nucleotide sequence: TGTGCCTGGAGTGTAGCCTGGGACAGGGAGGGTAACGAGCAGTACTTC. The encoded protein is CAWSVAWDREGNEQYF.

The chain employs TRBV9 and TRBJ1-1; 7 nucleotides match TRBD1. Per germline, CDR1 SGDLS and CDR2 YYNGEE. There are 15 residues in the CDR3. Trimming removed 4 bases from V and 0 bases from J; junction bases left unmatched: 6. The CDR3 DNA is TGTGCCAGCAGCCTCGGGACAGCTTTGAACACTGAAGCTTTCTTT. This encodes CASSLGTALNTEAFF.

This clone was counted once. J is TRBJ1-4 and V is TRBV9; tentative D call: TRBD1 (5 bases). Between the trimmed V and J ends, which lost 3 bases and 0 bases, there was a span of 9 bases. The length of the CDR3 is 15 residues. The V gene's germline CDR1 is SGDLS and CDR2 YYNGEE. Written as DNA, the CDR3 is TGTGCCAGCAGCGGGTTGGGGCCAACTAATGAAAAACTGTTTTTT. Translated, it gives CASSGLGPTNEKLFF.

The chain recombines TRBV3-1 (or the pseudogene TRBV3-2) with TRBJ1-2; 7 bases match TRBD1. Looked up from germline, CDR1 is LGHDT and CDR2 is YNNKEL (reference sequence). CDR3 length equals 15 residues. V lost 3 bases, J lost 2 bases, and 6 bases stayed unmatched. This CDR3 is CASSQWDSSNYGYTF. The CDR3 DNA reads as TGTGCCAGCAGCCAGTGGGACAGTTCAAACTATGGCTACACCTTC.

V usage is TRBV2 and J usage is TRBJ2-7; TRBD1 aligns across 7 bases. CDR3 size: 14 residues. V dropped 3 bases and J dropped 0; count of bases not matched to a gene: 2. Germline CDR1 and CDR2: SNHLY and FYNNEI. CDR3 sequence: CASSDGTASYEQYF. CDR3 in DNA: TGTGCCAGCAGTGACGGGACAGCCTCCTACGAGCAGTACTTC.

In this sample, this clone turned up a few times. CDR3 DNA sequence: TGTGCCACCGGAGCGGGGGAAGAGCAGTACTTC. Translating it yields CATGAGEEQYF. The V and J genes are TRBV19 and TRBJ2-7; 8 bases agree with TRBD2. The V gene end was trimmed by 10 bases and the J gene end by 7 bases; junction bases not matched to a gene: 6. Germline-derived CDR1 and CDR2 are LNHDA and SQIVND (reference sequence). The CDR3 runs to 11 residues.

J is TRBJ2-1 and V is TRBV1; TRBD2, as called in the table, went unchecked against the DNA. TRBV1 represents a pseudogene. The CDR3 is 17 amino acids. CDR3 DNA: TGCACCAGCAGCCAAGATCAATCTAGCGGGTCCTACAATGAGCAGTTCTTC. This translates into CTSSQDQSSGSYNEQFF.